Listed below are T cell receptor beta chains from one sample, sequenced in a study of blood T cell repertoires in COVID-19. Clones were sequenced by immunoSEQ multiplex PCR, and TCRdb holds only the in-frame ones, with some missing. The sample records 95,000 to 150,000 clones, about 82% being singletons. The sample taken for sequencing was peripheral blood. These receptors came from a man aged 55 to 70 with active or convalescent COVID-19. The CDR3 runs from the conserved cysteine through the conserved F or W. The D gene is left open where the match is weak. Expanded clones get a size class; other rows say once, few or many, or leave the size out.

j_call,d_call,v_call,clone_size,cdr3_nt,cdr3_aa
TRBJ1-5,.,TRBV4-2,.,TGTGCCAGCAGCCAAGAAGACAGTAGGTATCAGCCCCAGCATTTT,CASSQEDSRYQPQHF
TRBJ1-4,.,TRBV3-1/TRBV3-2,.,TGTGCCGGGAAGAACAGGGAGAAGGCTAATGAAAAACTGTTTTTT,CAGKNREKANEKLFF
TRBJ1-2,.,TRBV6-5,.,TGTGCCAGCAGTTACTCGGGGGGAAAGGGCTACACCTTC,CASSYSGGKGYTF
TRBJ1-4,.,TRBV5-6,.,TGTGCCAGCAGCTCCGGGACTCAGATGTTTTTT,CASSSGTQMFF
TRBJ2-5,.,TRBV19,.,TGTGCCAGTAGTATAGTGGGCAGACCGAAAGAGACCCAGTACTTC,CASSIVGRPKETQYF
TRBJ1-4,TRBD1,TRBV7-2,.,TGTGCCAGCAGCCAGGACAGGGCGAAGGAAAAACTGTTTTTT,CASSQDRAKEKLFF
TRBJ2-1,TRBD2,TRBV11-1,many,TGTGCCAGCAGCTTGGTGCGGGAGAGAGTGAATGAGCAGTTCTTC,CASSLVRERVNEQFF
TRBJ1-2,.,TRBV4-3,.,TGCGCCAGCAGCCAAGCGACAGAGCAACATTATGGCTACACCTTC,CASSQATEQHYGYTF
TRBJ2-7,.,TRBV3-1/TRBV3-2,.,TGTGCCAGCAGCCCCCAGGCCATCCACGAGCAGTACTTC,CASSPQAIHEQYF
TRBJ2-1,.,TRBV27,.,TGTGCCAGCAGTTTAACGAGCGCCTCCTACAATGAGCAGTTCTTC,CASSLTSASYNEQFF
TRBJ2-1,TRBD2,TRBV27,.,TGTGCCAGCAGGTGGGGGGGCTCCTACAATGAGCAGTTCTTC,CASRWGGSYNEQFF
TRBJ2-1,.,TRBV3-1/TRBV3-2,few,TGTGCCAGCAGCCAACCACCTGAGCTCTACAATGAGCAGTTCTTC,CASSQPPELYNEQFF
TRBJ1-1,.,TRBV6-4,.,TGTGCCAGCAGTCCACAGGCCGGGTACACTGAAGCTTTCTTT,CASSPQAGYTEAFF
TRBJ2-1,TRBD2,TRBV24-1,.,TGTGCCACCAGTGACGCGCTAGCGGTCCGGAGCTCCTACAATGAGCAGTTCTTC,CATSDALAVRSSYNEQFF
TRBJ2-1,TRBD2,TRBV4-3,.,TGCGCCAGCAGCCCTAGCGGAACCTTAGGGAGGGATGAGCAGTTCTTC,CASSPSGTLGRDEQFF
TRBJ1-1,.,TRBV29-1,.,TGCAGCGTCAGGGTAGGCACTGAAGCTTTCTTT,CSVRVGTEAFF
TRBJ2-1,.,TRBV27,.,TGTGCCAGCAGTTCCTCCTTTGAGGATGAGCAGTTCTTC,CASSSSFEDEQFF
TRBJ2-7,TRBD2,TRBV5-5,.,TGTGCCAGCAGCTTGCTTGCGGGAGACGAGCAGTACTTC,CASSLLAGDEQYF
TRBJ2-1,.,TRBV3-1/TRBV3-2,once,TGTGCCAGCAGCGCGAAAGGGGGGGCTAACAATGAGCAGTTCTTC,CASSAKGGANNEQFF
TRBJ2-7,TRBD1,TRBV4-1,.,TGCGCCAGCAGCCAGCCGGGACAGGGGAACGAGCAGTACTTC,CASSQPGQGNEQYF
TRBJ1-5,.,TRBV27,.,TGTGCCAGCAGAACAACGCAGGGTTTGGGACAGCCCCAGCATTTT,CASRTTQGLGQPQHF
TRBJ2-3,.,TRBV19,.,TGTGCCAGTAGTATAAGTTCCCGGCCCCCCAGGGCGCAGTATTTT,CASSISSRPPRAQYF
TRBJ2-3,.,TRBV25-1,once,TGTGCCAGCAGTGAACCCAGGGGCGTCCCAGATACGCAGTATTTT,CASSEPRGVPDTQYF
TRBJ2-1,TRBD2,TRBV27,few,TGTGCCAGCAGTGCCTGGACTAGCGGAAACTACAATGAGCAGTTCTTC,CASSAWTSGNYNEQFF
TRBJ1-3,.,TRBV7-9,.,TGTGCCAGCAGCTTAGGGGGGCTCCCTGGAAACACCATATATTTT,CASSLGGLPGNTIYF
TRBJ2-3,TRBD1,TRBV19,.,TGTGCCAGCCAGGGACAGCTCACAGATACGCAGTATTTT,CASQGQLTDTQYF
TRBJ1-5,.,TRBV30,.,TGTGCCTGGAGTGCAGGGGTCGGTCAGCCCCAGCATTTT,CAWSAGVGQPQHF
TRBJ1-3,.,TRBV27,.,TGTGCCAGCAGTTTAAGTTTCGGGGGAAACACCATATATTTT,CASSLSFGGNTIYF
TRBJ2-2,.,TRBV7-3,few,TGTGCCAGCAGCTCAGGGGGGCCCGGGGAGCTGTTTTTT,CASSSGGPGELFF
TRBJ2-7,.,TRBV5-5,many,TGTGCCAGCAGCCGGGGGGCCAGGACAGGGCCCAACGAGCAGTACTTC,CASSRGARTGPNEQYF
TRBJ1-5,TRBD1,TRBV7-2,.,TGTGCCAGCAGCATTCGACAGGGGCAGCCCCAGCATTTT,CASSIRQGQPQHF
TRBJ2-2,TRBD2,TRBV28,.,TGTGCCAGCAGCAGCAGCGGGAGAGCGTGGGCCGGGGAGCTGTTTTTT,CASSSSGRAWAGELFF
TRBJ1-4,.,TRBV20-1,.,TGCAGTGCTAGTACCCAAAGGGGTAATGAAAAACTGTTTTTT,CSASTQRGNEKLFF
TRBJ2-1,TRBD2,TRBV4-3,few,TGCGCCAGCAGCCAAGGTGCGCGGGAGGAATACAATGAGCAGTTCTTC,CASSQGAREEYNEQFF
TRBJ2-5,.,TRBV6-5,.,TGTGCCAGCAGACCCCCTGGCGGGCAAGAGACCCAGTACTTC,CASRPPGGQETQYF
TRBJ1-1,.,TRBV19,.,TGTGCCAGTAGTCCCAGAGGGAGTGAAGCTTTCTTT,CASSPRGSEAFF
TRBJ1-1,TRBD1,TRBV28,.,TGTGCCAGCAGTCCGCCGACAGGGAGATGGTTGAACACTGAAGCTTTCTTT,CASSPPTGRWLNTEAFF
TRBJ1-1,TRBD1,TRBV7-3,.,TGTGCCAGCAGCTCTGGACAGGAGGGCACTGAAGCTTTCTTT,CASSSGQEGTEAFF
TRBJ2-7,TRBD1,TRBV5-6,.,TGTGCCAGCAGCTTTCGGACAGGGTACGGCGAGCAGTACTTC,CASSFRTGYGEQYF
TRBJ2-6,TRBD1,TRBV6-5,.,TGTGCCAGCAGGTCCGGGACAGCAGGGGCCAACGTCCTGACTTTC,CASRSGTAGANVLTF
TRBJ2-2,TRBD2,TRBV6-2/TRBV6-3,.,TGTGCCAGCAGCCCCGGGACTAGCGGGAAAGGAATCGGGGAGCTGTTTTTT,CASSPGTSGKGIGELFF
TRBJ2-2,TRBD1,TRBV7-2,.,TGTGCCAGCAGCACGACAGGGGCCGGGGAGCTGTTTTTT,CASSTTGAGELFF
TRBJ2-1,.,TRBV5-5,.,TGTGCCAGCACCTTGTGGGCTAGCTCGTACAATGAGCAGTTCTTC,CASTLWASSYNEQFF
TRBJ1-1,.,TRBV11-2,.,TGTGCCAGCAGTTTGAGGTACACTGAAGCTTTCTTT,CASSLRYTEAFF
TRBJ1-6,.,TRBV28,once,TGTGCCAGCAGCCCAGGGTATTCACCCCTCCACTTT,CASSPGYSPLHF
TRBJ2-2,.,TRBV6-4,.,TGTGCCAGCAGTGTTAACAGAAACACCGGGGAGCTGTTTTTT,CASSVNRNTGELFF
TRBJ2-3,.,TRBV6-5,.,TGTGCCAGCAGAGTGACAAGCACAGATACGCAGTATTTT,CASRVTSTDTQYF
TRBJ2-7,.,TRBV21-1,.,TGTGCCAGCAGCAAAGATTATGACAGGGTCAAGCGGGAGCAGTACTTC,CASSKDYDRVKREQYF
TRBJ2-7,TRBD2,TRBV6-2/TRBV6-3,.,TGTGCCAGCAGTTCCCTGACTAGCGGACACTCCTACGAGCAGTACTTC,CASSSLTSGHSYEQYF
TRBJ1-1,.,TRBV5-4,.,TGTGCCAGCAGCTTGGTGAGAAGAAGCTACGGTGGCACTGAAGCTTTCTTT,CASSLVRRSYGGTEAFF
TRBJ2-5,.,TRBV5-1,.,TGCGCCAGCAGCCCGGCCGGAGACCTACAAGAGACCCAGTACTTC,CASSPAGDLQETQYF
TRBJ2-6,.,TRBV7-9,.,TGTGCCAGCAGCTCCCGGGGAGGGGCCAACGTCCTGACTTTC,CASSSRGGANVLTF
TRBJ2-7,.,TRBV6-5,.,TGTGCCAGCAGCCGGGAGAGAAAAACCTACGAGCAGTACTTC,CASSRERKTYEQYF
TRBJ2-3,.,TRBV7-2,.,TGTGCCAGCAGCTTCGGTTTCGGGTCGGTTCGCACAGATACGCAGTATTTT,CASSFGFGSVRTDTQYF
TRBJ2-7,TRBD2,TRBV5-4,.,TGTGCCAGCAGTTCAGGCGGGAGGATCCCCTACGAGCAGTACTTC,CASSSGGRIPYEQYF
TRBJ1-2,TRBD1,TRBV6-5,.,TGTGCCAGCAGTTACTCGGCAGGGGGCAACTATGGCTACACCTTC,CASSYSAGGNYGYTF
TRBJ2-1,.,TRBV12-3/TRBV12-4,few,TGTGCCAGCAGTCGGACTCGCAATGAGCAGTTCTTC,CASSRTRNEQFF
TRBJ1-1,.,TRBV28,.,TGTGCCAGCAGTACAGGGCCCACTGAAGCTTTCTTT,CASSTGPTEAFF
TRBJ2-1,.,TRBV5-7,.,TGTGCCAGCAGCCGATCAACTAGGTCCAATGAGCAGTTCTTC,CASSRSTRSNEQFF
TRBJ2-1,.,TRBV28,.,TGTGCCCACAGCAAGCCAGGGTCCCTCAATGAGCAGTTCTTC,CAHSKPGSLNEQFF